In this sample, the clone carrying this T cell receptor (beta chain) turned up a few times. What it binds is not known. Unique molecular identifiers featured in how the TCRbeta library was prepared. One entry per CDR3 protein results from TCRdb running MiXCR on the PCR reads. The data hold fewer than 550,000 distinct CDR3 sequences, with roughly 11% observed a single time. The data are from a study of T-cell reconstitution after alpha-beta-depleted transplantation in children. Trimming stripped 6 bases from V and 7 bases from J, with 9 bases between. Germline CDR1 MDHEN, CDR2 SYDVKM. This CDR3 spans 12 amino acids. Study-wide findings and caveats: Where some patients showed high TCRbeta diversity at day 60, it came from recipient T cells and thymic progenitors that had survived. Hyperexpanded clones declined; after one year, newly produced T cells mostly supplied diversity. The origin of alpha-beta T cells about two months after transplant was reportedly several hundred expanded graft clones.

Sample: PBMCs, mostly from graft donor cells, taken 180 days after TCRalphabeta/CD19-depleted stem cell transplant. The V gene is TRBV28, the J gene TRBJ2-2, with D perhaps TRBD1 (6 bases). The clonotype originates from a female patient between 2 and 15 years old who had a stem cell transplant for aplastic anemia, so the T cells may come from the graft donor. CDR3 DNA sequence: TGTGCCAGCAGGGCAGGGGTCGGGGAGCTGTTTTTT. Protein sequence: CASRAGVGELFF.